Listed below are T cell receptor beta chains from one sample, sequenced in a study of radiotherapy plus CTLA-4 blockade in lung cancer. Sequencing used immunoSEQ multiplex PCR; TCRdb keeps in-frame clones, though not all of them. Here the sample spans 70,000 to 95,000 clones, roughly four fifths being singletons. Here the sequenced sample was peripheral blood, taken from a patient treated with radiotherapy plus ipilimumab. These receptors came from a human donor with non-small cell lung cancer that progressed on radiotherapy plus ipilimumab. Each CDR3 is given without its conserved first and last residue. Fields, in order: J gene, clone size, V gene, CDR3 protein. Clone size, where shown, is once, few, many, or a class for clones that have expanded.

TRBJ2-1 . TRBV6-5 ASSYSKYNEQF
TRBJ1-2 . TRBV28 ASSSTGAPSPGYT
TRBJ2-7 . TRBV21-1 ASSSYRTGVTSYEQY
TRBJ2-3 . TRBV7-2 ASSLVGLAASDTQY
TRBJ1-1 few TRBV7-2 ASTWGAGTEAF
TRBJ1-5 . TRBV28 ASGGTGRVQPQH
TRBJ2-7 . TRBV6-5 ASSQAGSDEQY
TRBJ2-7 . TRBV28 ASLQGTSPNEQY
TRBJ2-5 . TRBV7-8 ASSPQAVTQY
TRBJ1-3 . TRBV7-9 ASSFIGGDATIY
TRBJ1-1 . TRBV9 ASSVGNQGVETEAF
TRBJ1-1 . TRBV6-1 ASTGNTEAF
TRBJ1-3 . TRBV4-3 ASSPNPRGKGNTIY
TRBJ1-5 . TRBV4-3 ASSKDPNQPQH
TRBJ2-7 many TRBV6-5 ASSYMGRGREQY
TRBJ2-1 once TRBV6-5 ASSYFRDRPTNEQF
TRBJ2-1 . TRBV1 TSSRELSHINEQF
TRBJ2-3 . TRBV10-3 AISGLAGNPTDTQY
TRBJ2-5 . TRBV5-1 ASSLAEGARETQY
TRBJ2-3 . TRBV5-3 ARSLGGRGTDTQY
TRBJ2-3 . TRBV5-4 ASSSIAGGRTDTQY
TRBJ2-7 . TRBV5-4 ASSQAIGTGGYEQY
TRBJ2-3 . TRBV7-9 ASSQSWGTVTDTQY
TRBJ2-5 . TRBV30 AWDRSYQETQY
TRBJ2-6 . TRBV10-3 AISALQGANVLT
TRBJ2-7 . TRBV4-1 ASSQVGVQPYEQY
TRBJ2-5 once TRBV18 ASSPPVGGETQY